This T cell receptor beta chain is from a study of blood T cell repertoires in COVID-19. Overall study context: Whether acute or convalescent, the COVID-19 samples came from the United States, Italy and Spain. From T cells, B-cell-depleted T cells, or PBMCs came the material, which was cDNA or gDNA.

Authors' processing steps: It was from reference gene primer amplification that nucleated cell counts were estimated. Using immunoSEQ multiplex PCR, the repertoire was profiled, and TCRdb retains in-frame clones only, with some absent. Clonal size and the V and J genes are those of that table, whereas D and trimming came from the DNA. This table holds 150,000 or so clones, 85% found once. This TCR was sampled from a human donor with acute or convalescent COVID-19. The donor label of this sample is uncertain. Sequencing input: peripheral blood.

CDR3 amino acids: CSVEEQGAYEQYF. For the CDR3, the DNA is TGCAGCGTTGAAGAACAGGGGGCCTACGAGCAGTACTTC. V and J are TRBV29-1 and TRBJ2-7, with 8 bases matching TRBD1. Germline V gene sequence: CDR1 SQVTM, CDR2 ANQGSEA. This CDR3 has 13 amino acids. J was trimmed by 2 bases and V by 0 bases; bases with no gene match: 0.